The 19 T cell receptor beta chains presented below share a single source sample, sequenced in a study of blood T cells in healthy people across ages. Using a J-beta primer mix together with a sample-barcoded 5' primer, a second PCR was run for about 7 to 12 cycles. TCRdb called the 5' RACE reads again in MiXCR, with one record for every CDR3 protein. The top ten hold approximately 7.9% of the sample, which has about 1,600,000 distinct CDR3 sequences, approximately 38% seen once. What was sequenced was blood. These TCRs come from a woman under 30 in good health.

The rearrangement uses TRBV10-3 and TRBJ2-4, with D perhaps matching TRBD2 (6 bases). The CDR3 is 14 residues long. Trimming pared 8 bases from V and 9 bases from J, leaving 20 bases between. Germline V gene lookup returns CDR1 ENHRY and CDR2 SYGVKD. This CDR3 is CAIGEDWGEGIQYF. CDR3 nucleotide sequence: TGTGCCATCGGGGAAGATTGGGGGGAAGGCATTCAGTACTTC.

This clonotype was seen more than once but under ten times. V and J are TRBV6-5 and TRBJ2-4; 8 positions agree with TRBD1. The tail of the sequence fits TRBJ2-7 better, so the J call may be wrong. Germline-derived CDR1 and CDR2 are MNHEY and SVGAGI. The CDR3 has 11 residues. CDR3 loop: CASATGGEQYF. Here the CDR3 DNA reads TGTGCCAGCGCTACAGGGGGCGAGCAGTACTTC.

This chain connects TRBV3-1 to TRBJ1-3; 8 bases align to TRBD1. Germline V gene data show CDR1 as LGHDT and CDR2 as YNNKEL (reference sequence). With 7 bases clipped from V and 0 bases from J, the junction kept 8 bases outside the gene matches. This CDR3 has 16 residues. CDR3 sequence reads: CASNPGQEHSGNTIYF. As DNA, the CDR3 is TGTGCCAGCAATCCGGGACAGGAACACTCTGGAAACACCATATATTTT. Full variable domain (outside the CDR3, taken from reference TRBV3-1 and TRBJ1-3): DTAVSQTPKYLVTQMGNDKSIKCEQNLGHDTMYWYKQDSKKFLKIMFSYNNKELIINETVPNRFSPKSPDKAHLNLHINSLELGDSAVYFCASNPGQEHSGNTIYFGEGSWLTVV.

Only a few counts were recorded for this clonotype. The genes are TRBV28 and TRBJ1-6; D is perhaps TRBD1 (5 bases). Per germline, CDR1 MDHEN and CDR2 SYDVKM. The CDR3 sequence is 14 residues long. Trimming shortened V by 5 bases and J by 12 bases, and 17 bases separated the two germline ends. The chain's CDR3 is CASSDSLAAVPLHF. CDR3 coding DNA: TGTGCCAGCAGTGACAGCCTGGCAGCCGTACCCCTCCACTTT.

This clonotype has only a few counts. This chain uses TRBV11-2 with TRBJ1-2; D might be TRBD1 (6 bases). V gave up 5 bases and J gave up 8 bases, with 12 bases separating them. The CDR3 totals 12 residues. Germline V gives CDR1 SGHAT, CDR2 FQNNGV. CDR3 residues: CASSQQGRGYTF. The CDR3 nucleotides read TGTGCCAGCAGCCAACAGGGACGAGGCTACACCTTC.

This clonotype was detected once. One base away lies a much larger clone, so this may be a sequencing read error. The V gene is TRBV12-3 or TRBV12-4, the J gene TRBJ2-7; D gene unclear. The CDR3 has 13 amino acids. CDR3 amino acids: CVSSEDSAYEQYF. The CDR3 DNA reads as TGTGTCAGCAGTGAGGATTCCGCCTACGAGCAGTACTTC.

Points on this clonotype: A junction end diverges from the germline sequence, so it may reflect a read error. The V gene is TRBV25-1, the J gene TRBJ2-7, with TRBD1 matching 7 bases. The CDR3 runs 13 residues. The germline V gene encodes CDR1 MGHDK and CDR2 SYGVNS. In DNA form, the CDR3 reads TGTGTCAGCAGTGTGACAGGGCTCTACGAGCAGTACTTC. Protein sequence: CVSSVTGLYEQYF.

The chain combines TRBV12-3 or TRBV12-4 with TRBJ1-2; 7 positions agree with TRBD1. The CDR3 is made up of 15 amino acids. The V segment lost 5 bases and the J segment 4 bases; nucleotides outside the gene matches: 10. The CDR3 bases are TGTGCCAGCAGTCACACAGGGGCGATGGTCTATGGCTACACCTTC. Translation gives CASSHTGAMVYGYTF.

This clonotype was seen more than once but under ten times. The chain links TRBV12-3 or TRBV12-4 to TRBJ2-7; possible D gene TRBD1, 7 bases. CDR3 length: 18 amino acids. Trimming shortened V by 2 bases and J by 2 bases, and 22 bases separated the two germline ends. The CDR3 region is CASSLNVQGGGLAYEQYF. The CDR3 nucleotides read TGTGCCAGCAGTTTAAACGTGCAGGGGGGTGGACTCGCCTACGAGCAGTACTTC.

This chain connects TRBV11-2 to TRBJ2-7; D might be TRBD2 (6 bases). V dropped 5 bases and J dropped 6 bases, with 17 bases sitting between them. Germline values: CDR1 SGHAT, CDR2 FQNNGV. This CDR3 has 14 residues. The CDR3 protein is CASSRRDSGPEQYF. The CDR3 nucleotides read TGTGCCAGCAGCCGGCGGGACTCTGGGCCCGAGCAGTACTTC.

The chain combines TRBV6-2 or TRBV6-3 with TRBJ2-2, with 11 bases lining up with TRBD2. In germline, CDR1 is MNHEY, CDR2 SVGEGT. The CDR3 is made up of 15 amino acids. Trimming cost V 4 bases and J 6 bases; bases outside gene matches: 4. DNA for the CDR3: TGTGCCAGCAGTTTCAAACTAGCGGGAGCCGGGGAGCTGTTTTTT. Encoded protein: CASSFKLAGAGELFF.

The CDR3 region is CASSLVGLAGNRDEQFF. For the CDR3, the DNA is TGTGCCAGCAGCTTAGTTGGGCTAGCGGGAAATCGGGATGAGCAGTTCTTC. This sequence joins TRBV7-2 and TRBJ2-1; 9 bases agree with TRBD2. Germline-derived CDR1 and CDR2 are SGHTA and FQGNSA. Trimming removed 1 base from V and 8 bases from J; junction bases left unmatched: 12. The CDR3 covers 17 residues.

The chain is built from TRBV2 and TRBJ2-7; D is uncertain. The germline V gene has CDR1 SNHLY and CDR2 FYNNEI. Trimming pared 4 bases from V and 0 bases from J, leaving 10 bases between. This CDR3 has 14 amino acids. DNA for the CDR3: TGTGCCAGCAGTGGTCCGGGCTACTCCTACGAGCAGTACTTC. Translation: CASSGPGYSYEQYF.

The J gene is TRBJ2-7, the V gene TRBV27; 7 nucleotides align to TRBD2. The germline CDR1 and CDR2 sequences are MNHEY and SMNVEV (reference sequence). Trimming at V came to 5 bases and at J to 4 bases, leaving 5 bases not matched to a gene. CDR3 length: 13 amino acids. The CDR3 reads CASSPGTIYEQYF. The CDR3 nucleotides are TGTGCCAGCAGTCCCGGGACTATTTACGAGCAGTACTTC.

The chain recombines TRBV20-1 with TRBJ1-1; 8 nucleotides match TRBD1. V lost 6 bases, J lost 1 base, and 7 bases stayed unmatched. This CDR3 contains 14 residues. CDR1 and CDR2 from the germline V gene are DFQATT and SNEGSKA (reference sequence). For the CDR3, the DNA is TGCAGTGCCAAGCACGGGACAGGGAACACTGAAGCTTTCTTT. This gives the protein CSAKHGTGNTEAFF.

The chain joins TRBV18 to TRBJ2-7, with a tentative D call TRBD2 (5 bases). Germline CDR1 reads KGHSH; CDR2 reads LQKENI. V lost 4 bases to trimming and J lost 7 bases, with 14 bases between them. This CDR3 has 13 residues. The CDR3 DNA sequence: TGTGCCAGCTCACTCGGGATCACGTGGGAGCAGTACTTC. It encodes CASSLGITWEQYF.

This clonotype was seen only a few times. V usage is TRBV6-5 and J usage is TRBJ2-5, with D possibly matching TRBD2 (6 bases). Per germline, CDR1 MNHEY and CDR2 SVGAGI. The CDR3 totals 13 residues. V lost 2 bases and J 5 bases, leaving 9 bases between the germline ends. CDR3 sequence: CASSYAGTETQYF. CDR3 bases: TGTGCCAGCAGTTACGCGGGGACGGAGACCCAGTACTTC.

This clonotype was found once. The rearrangement joins TRBV5-1 to TRBJ2-5; 7 positions match TRBD2. This CDR3 spans 15 amino acids. CDR1 SGHRS and CDR2 YFSETQ come from the germline V gene. The V and J ends lost 6 bases and 2 bases, in that order; junction bases with no gene match: 10. CDR3: CASTSGPGLQETQYF. DNA of the CDR3: TGCGCCAGCACAAGTGGCCCGGGACTACAAGAGACCCAGTACTTC.

In this sample, this clonotype turned up a few times. Written as DNA, the CDR3 is TGCGCCAGCAGCCCTCAAGGAGGCGATGAGCAGTTCTTC. Translated, it gives CASSPQGGDEQFF. The gene calls are TRBV5-1 and TRBJ2-1, with D possibly being TRBD2 (5 bases). Germline CDR1 reads SGHRS; CDR2 reads YFSETQ. The CDR3 extends over 13 amino acids. The V gene lost 4 bases and the J gene lost 8 bases, with 13 bases spanning the gap. The full variable domain, rest sourced from reference TRBV5-1 and TRBJ2-1, is KAGVTQTPRYLIKTRGQQVTLSCSPISGHRSVSWYQQTPGQGLQFLFEYFSETQRNKGNFPGRFSGRQFSNSRSEMNVSTLELGDSALYLCASSPQGGDEQFFGPGTRLTVL.